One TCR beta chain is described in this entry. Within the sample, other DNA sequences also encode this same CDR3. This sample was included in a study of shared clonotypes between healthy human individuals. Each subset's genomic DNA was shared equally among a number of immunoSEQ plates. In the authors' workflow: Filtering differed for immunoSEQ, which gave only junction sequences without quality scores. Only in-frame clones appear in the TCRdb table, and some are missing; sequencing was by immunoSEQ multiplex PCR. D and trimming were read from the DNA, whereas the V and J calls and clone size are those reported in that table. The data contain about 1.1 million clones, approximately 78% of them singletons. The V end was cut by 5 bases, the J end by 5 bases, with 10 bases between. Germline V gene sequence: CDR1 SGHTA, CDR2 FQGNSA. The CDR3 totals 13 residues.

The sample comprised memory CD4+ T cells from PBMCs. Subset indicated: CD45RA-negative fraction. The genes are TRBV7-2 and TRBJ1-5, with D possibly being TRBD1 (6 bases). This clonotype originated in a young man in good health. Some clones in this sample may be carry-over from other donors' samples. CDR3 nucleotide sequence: TGTGCCAGCAGCCCGTACAGGGATCAGCCCCAGCATTTT. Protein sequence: CASSPYRDQPQHF.